One sample yielded the 3 T cell receptor beta chains listed below, sequenced in a study of blood T cell repertoires in COVID-19 (dated by TCRdb to about 2020). The library was obtained by the immunoSEQ multiplex PCR assay. Imported from immuneACCESS, the table was reduced by TCRdb to in-frame sequences with V and J called. These copies leave out some clones; in studies compared against another copy, an unresolved V gene accounts for under half, and the cause of the remainder is not known. Recorded for this sample are some 180,000 clones; 88% of them occurred a single time. Together, the top ten hold 5.5% to 7% of the sample. The sequencing input was peripheral blood. The origin of the receptors is a man in his forties with active or convalescent COVID-19.

The chain links TRBV9 to TRBJ2-7; D remains ambiguous. The V gene lost 4 bases and the J gene lost 3 bases, with 5 bases spanning the gap. Looked up from germline, CDR1 is SGDLS and CDR2 is YYNGEE. The CDR3 runs 11 residues. Here the CDR3 DNA reads TGTGCCAGCAGCCCCGGCTACGAGCAGTACTTC. Translating it yields CASSPGYEQYF.

V usage is TRBV15 and J usage is TRBJ2-7; the match to TRBD1 covers 9 bases. Germline CDR1 and CDR2: LNHNV and YYDKDF (reference sequence). V trimming: 3 bases; J trimming: 0 bases; junction bases outside the gene matches: 3. The CDR3 runs to 15 residues. CDR3 DNA: TGTGCCACCAGCAGGTACAGGGGGCCCTCCTACGAGCAGTACTTC. It codes for CATSRYRGPSYEQYF.

The chain combines TRBV7-9 with TRBJ2-1; TRBD2 might be the D (6 bases). The germline V gene has CDR1 SEHNR and CDR2 FQNEAQ (reference sequence). V shed 4 bases and J shed 6 bases, with 10 bases lying between them. This CDR3 has 13 residues. CDR3 protein: CASSWAEGNEQFF. The CDR3 DNA follows: TGTGCCAGCAGCTGGGCGGAGGGCAATGAGCAGTTCTTC.